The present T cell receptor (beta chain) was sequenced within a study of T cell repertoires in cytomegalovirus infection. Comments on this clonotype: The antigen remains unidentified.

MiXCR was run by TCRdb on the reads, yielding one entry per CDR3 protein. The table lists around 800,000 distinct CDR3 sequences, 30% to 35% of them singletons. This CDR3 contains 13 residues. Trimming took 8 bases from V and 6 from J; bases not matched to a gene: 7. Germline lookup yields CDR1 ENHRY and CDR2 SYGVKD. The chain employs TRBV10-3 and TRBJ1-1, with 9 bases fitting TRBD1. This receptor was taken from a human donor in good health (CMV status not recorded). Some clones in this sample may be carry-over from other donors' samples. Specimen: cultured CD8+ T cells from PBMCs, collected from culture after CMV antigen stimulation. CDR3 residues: CAIAGQGGSEAFF. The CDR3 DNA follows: TGTGCCATCGCGGGACAGGGAGGGTCTGAAGCTTTCTTT.